The rows below give T cell receptor beta chains drawn from one sample of a study of T cell responses to AZD1222 COVID-19 vaccine. Using immunoSEQ multiplex PCR, the repertoire was profiled, and TCRdb retains in-frame clones only, with some absent. The sample consists of 100,000 to 150,000 clones, around 90% of them appearing once. The sequencing used peripheral blood, collected on day 0 of AZD1222 vaccination. The receptors were gathered from an adult in good health. Both conserved end residues are part of each CDR3. The order of the fields is CDR3 protein, CDR3 DNA, D gene, clone size, V gene, J gene. The D gene is left open where the match is weak. A row's size may be missing; if present it is once, few, many or a size class.

CDR3: CACILGQGGLGYGYTF; DNA: TGTGCCTGCATCTTAGGACAGGGAGGGTTGGGCTATGGCTACACCTTC; D: TRBD1; size: -; V: TRBV30; J: TRBJ1-2
CDR3: CASSLGRTNSPLHF; DNA: TGTGCCAGCAGCTTAGGGCGGACTAATTCACCCCTCCACTTT; D: -; size: -; V: TRBV7-6; J: TRBJ1-6
CDR3: CASSQSSLAGGPGYF; DNA: TGTGCCAGCAGCCAAAGTTCACTAGCGGGGGGCCCCGGGTATTTT; D: TRBD2; size: -; V: TRBV3-1/TRBV3-2; J: TRBJ2-3
CDR3: CASRLAQGPSGLGETQYF; DNA: TGTGCAAGTCGCTTAGCGCAGGGCCCTAGCGGGTTGGGAGAGACCCAGTACTTC; D: -; size: -; V: TRBV12-2; J: TRBJ2-5
CDR3: CASSWDPTVGVDQPQHF; DNA: TGTGCCAGCAGCTGGGACCCTACAGTAGGGGTTGATCAGCCCCAGCATTTT; D: -; size: -; V: TRBV7-9; J: TRBJ1-5
CDR3: CASSPNGGYQPQHF; DNA: TGTGCCAGCAGCCCCAATGGAGGCTATCAGCCCCAGCATTTT; D: -; size: -; V: TRBV5-6; J: TRBJ1-5
CDR3: CASSHYDRDGYTF; DNA: TGTGCCAGCAGCCACTACGACAGGGATGGCTACACCTTC; D: TRBD1; size: -; V: TRBV3-1/TRBV3-2; J: TRBJ1-2
CDR3: CASTFWSDTEAFF; DNA: TGTGCCAGCACCTTTTGGTCGGACACTGAAGCTTTCTTT; D: -; size: -; V: TRBV7-9; J: TRBJ1-1
CDR3: CATSRDPGPFHTQYF; DNA: TGTGCCACCAGCAGAGATCCGGGCCCCTTCCATACGCAGTATTTT; D: -; size: -; V: TRBV15; J: TRBJ2-3
CDR3: CASGADRGMNTEAFF; DNA: TGTGCTAGTGGGGCCGACAGGGGGATGAACACTGAAGCTTTCTTT; D: TRBD1; size: -; V: TRBV12-5; J: TRBJ1-1
CDR3: CASSIRGGPERTGELFF; DNA: TGTGCCAGTAGTATTCGGGGGGGCCCGGAACGTACCGGGGAGCTGTTTTTT; D: TRBD2; size: -; V: TRBV19; J: TRBJ2-2
CDR3: CASSHGQSRGYF; DNA: TGTGCCAGCAGCCATGGACAGTCGAGGGGGTACTTC; D: -; size: -; V: TRBV14; J: TRBJ2-7
CDR3: CASLNGASYEQYF; DNA: TGTGCCAGCCTCAACGGGGCATCCTACGAGCAGTACTTC; D: -; size: -; V: TRBV2; J: TRBJ2-7
CDR3: CASSSSGGAYFMNTEAFF; DNA: TGTGCCAGTAGTTCATCCGGAGGGGCCTACTTCATGAACACTGAAGCTTTCTTT; D: -; size: -; V: TRBV19; J: TRBJ1-1
CDR3: CAWSEGGEQPQHF; DNA: TGTGCCTGGAGTGAGGGGGGCGAACAGCCCCAGCATTTT; D: -; size: -; V: TRBV30; J: TRBJ1-5
CDR3: CASSGQGRVNEQFF; DNA: TGCGCCAGCAGTGGTCAGGGGCGGGTCAATGAGCAGTTCTTC; D: -; size: -; V: TRBV10-2; J: TRBJ2-1
CDR3: CATSKNNGETQYF; DNA: TGTGCCACCAGTAAAAACAATGGCGAGACCCAGTACTTC; D: -; size: -; V: TRBV24-1; J: TRBJ2-5
CDR3: CASSYSQGSSYNEQFF; DNA: TGTGCCAGCAGTTACTCACAGGGGAGCTCCTACAATGAGCAGTTCTTC; D: TRBD1; size: -; V: TRBV6-5; J: TRBJ2-1
CDR3: CASNPGRPYNSPLHF; DNA: TGCGCCAGCAACCCTGGCCGACCCTATAATTCACCCCTCCACTTT; D: -; size: once; V: TRBV4-1; J: TRBJ1-6
CDR3: CASSELFAGTGYGYTF; DNA: TGTGCCAGTAGCGAACTATTTGCCGGGACAGGGTATGGCTACACCTTC; D: TRBD1; size: once; V: TRBV19; J: TRBJ1-2
CDR3: CASRPDRVGNNEQFF; DNA: TGTGCCAGCAGGCCAGACAGGGTAGGAAACAATGAGCAGTTCTTC; D: TRBD1; size: -; V: TRBV27; J: TRBJ2-1
CDR3: CASSQDWDSSGNTIYF; DNA: TGCGCCAGCAGCCAAGATTGGGACAGCTCTGGAAACACCATATATTTT; D: TRBD1; size: -; V: TRBV4-3; J: TRBJ1-3
CDR3: CASSIRGEPQHF; DNA: TGTGCCAGTAGTATTCGGGGCGAGCCCCAGCATTTT; D: -; size: -; V: TRBV19; J: TRBJ1-5
CDR3: CASSKSPRTSVDGSNQPQHF; DNA: TGTGCCAGTAGTAAATCCCCAAGGACATCCGTTGATGGGAGCAATCAGCCCCAGCATTTT; D: -; size: -; V: TRBV19; J: TRBJ1-5
CDR3: CASTLATNEKLFF; DNA: TGTGCCAGCACGCTAGCAACTAATGAAAAACTGTTTTTT; D: -; size: -; V: TRBV5-5; J: TRBJ1-4
CDR3: CASSDGWRETQYF; DNA: TGTGCCAGCAGTGATGGATGGCGGGAGACCCAGTACTTC; D: -; size: -; V: TRBV6-1; J: TRBJ2-5
CDR3: CASSPGTGERSGELFF; DNA: TGTGCCAGCTCACCGGGGACAGGGGAGCGATCCGGGGAGCTGTTTTTT; D: TRBD1; size: -; V: TRBV18; J: TRBJ2-2
CDR3: CASLKIDRDNEQFF; DNA: TGTGCCAGCCTAAAAATTGATAGGGACAATGAGCAGTTCTTC; D: -; size: -; V: TRBV5-6; J: TRBJ2-1
CDR3: CSVGSNTEAFF; DNA: TGCAGCGTTGGTTCGAACACTGAAGCTTTCTTT; D: -; size: -; V: TRBV29-1; J: TRBJ1-1
CDR3: CASSMGGTGAQWPQHF; DNA: TGTGCCAGTAGTATGGGGGGGACAGGGGCGCAATGGCCCCAGCATTTT; D: TRBD1; size: -; V: TRBV19; J: TRBJ1-5
CDR3: CASSIEASYEQYF; DNA: TGTGCCAGTAGTATTGAGGCATCCTACGAGCAGTACTTC; D: -; size: few; V: TRBV19; J: TRBJ2-7
CDR3: CASSKEQGITEAFF; DNA: TGTGCCAGCTCGAAGGAACAGGGAATCACTGAAGCTTTCTTT; D: -; size: once; V: TRBV18; J: TRBJ1-1
CDR3: CASSHTGGEGDTQYF; DNA: TGTGCCAGCAGTCACACAGGGGGCGAGGGAGATACGCAGTATTTT; D: TRBD1; size: -; V: TRBV6-5; J: TRBJ2-3